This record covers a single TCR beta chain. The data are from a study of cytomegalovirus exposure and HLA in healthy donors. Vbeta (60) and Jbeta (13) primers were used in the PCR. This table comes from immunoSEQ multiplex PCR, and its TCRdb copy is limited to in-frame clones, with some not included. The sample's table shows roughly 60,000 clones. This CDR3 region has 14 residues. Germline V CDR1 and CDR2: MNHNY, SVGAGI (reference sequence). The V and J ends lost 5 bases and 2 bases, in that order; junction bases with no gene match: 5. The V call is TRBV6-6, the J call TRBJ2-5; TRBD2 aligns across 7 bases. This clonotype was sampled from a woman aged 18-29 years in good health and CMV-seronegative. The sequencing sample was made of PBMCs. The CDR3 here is CASSPMGLQETQYF. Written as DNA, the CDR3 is TGTGCCAGCAGTCCGATGGGACTACAAGAGACCCAGTACTTC.